Listed here is a single T cell receptor (beta chain). One Seattle source followed patients from active infection through their disease course. These data belong to a study of blood T cell repertoires in COVID-19. Germline V gene lookup returns CDR1 SQVTM and CDR2 ANQGSEA. This CDR3 spans 12 amino acids. The ends were cut back, 4 bases at V and 7 bases at J, with 10 bases in the middle. Produced via immunoSEQ multiplex PCR; TCRdb's table is partial and in-frame only. The table has some 300,000 clones, 86% seen once. The chain links TRBV29-1 to TRBJ1-4, with a tentative D call TRBD1 (6 bases). Material for sequencing was peripheral blood. The receptor comes from a woman between 70 and 85 years old with COVID-19, enrolled during active disease. The CDR3 reads CSVGTGSEKLFF. CDR3 DNA sequence: TGCAGCGTTGGAACAGGGTCTGAAAAACTGTTTTTT.